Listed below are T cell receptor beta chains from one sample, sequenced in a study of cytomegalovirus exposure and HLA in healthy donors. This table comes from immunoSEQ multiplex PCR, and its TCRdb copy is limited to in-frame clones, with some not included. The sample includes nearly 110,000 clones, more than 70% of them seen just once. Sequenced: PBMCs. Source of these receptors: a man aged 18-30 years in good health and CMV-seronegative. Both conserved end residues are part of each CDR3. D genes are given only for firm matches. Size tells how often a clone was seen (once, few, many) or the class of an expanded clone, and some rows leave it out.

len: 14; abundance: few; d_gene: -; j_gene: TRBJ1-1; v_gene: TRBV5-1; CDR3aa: CASSLDVPSTEAFF; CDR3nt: TGCGCCAGCAGCTTGGATGTCCCCTCCACTGAAGCTTTCTTT
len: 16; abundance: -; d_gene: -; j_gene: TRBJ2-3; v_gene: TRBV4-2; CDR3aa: CASSQEGGKAGGTQYF; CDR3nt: TGTGCCAGCAGCCAAGAAGGGGGCAAAGCGGGTGGAACGCAGTATTTT
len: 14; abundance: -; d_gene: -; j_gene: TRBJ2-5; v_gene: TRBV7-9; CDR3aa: CASSPAGVVETQYF; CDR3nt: TGTGCCAGCAGCCCAGCCGGAGTGGTTGAGACCCAGTACTTC
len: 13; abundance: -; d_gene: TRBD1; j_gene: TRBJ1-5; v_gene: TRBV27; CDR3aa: CASSEQGRQPQHF; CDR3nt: TGTGCCAGCAGCGAACAGGGGCGCCAGCCCCAGCATTTT
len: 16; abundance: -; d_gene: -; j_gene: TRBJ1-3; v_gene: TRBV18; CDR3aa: CASSPQQGFSGNTIYF; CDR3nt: TGTGCCAGCTCACCACAGCAGGGGTTCTCTGGAAACACCATATATTTT
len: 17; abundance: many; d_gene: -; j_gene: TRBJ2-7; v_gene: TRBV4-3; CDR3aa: CASSQGPEAADLYEQYF; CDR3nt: TGCGCCAGCAGCCAAGGACCGGAGGCAGCCGATCTCTACGAGCAGTACTTC
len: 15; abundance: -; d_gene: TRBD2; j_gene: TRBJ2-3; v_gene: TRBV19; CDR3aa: CASSNAGGLTDTQYF; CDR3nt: TGTGCCAGTAGTAATGCGGGGGGACTCACAGATACGCAGTATTTT
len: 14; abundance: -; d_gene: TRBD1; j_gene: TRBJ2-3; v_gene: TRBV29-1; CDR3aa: CSGPGQGLADTQYF; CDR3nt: TGCAGCGGTCCCGGACAGGGGCTCGCAGATACGCAGTATTTT
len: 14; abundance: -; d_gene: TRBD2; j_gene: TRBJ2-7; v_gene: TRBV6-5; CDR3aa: CASSSLAGVYEQYF; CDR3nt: TGTGCCAGCAGTTCACTAGCGGGGGTCTACGAGCAGTACTTC
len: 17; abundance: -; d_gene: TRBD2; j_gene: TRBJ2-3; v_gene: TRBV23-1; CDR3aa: CASSQPLAGLYPDTQYF; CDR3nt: TGCGCCAGCAGTCAACCCCTAGCGGGACTCTACCCCGATACGCAGTATTTT
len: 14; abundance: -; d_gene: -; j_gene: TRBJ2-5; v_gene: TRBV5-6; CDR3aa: CASREGLKRETQYF; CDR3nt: TGTGCCAGCAGGGAGGGACTCAAGAGGGAGACCCAGTACTTC
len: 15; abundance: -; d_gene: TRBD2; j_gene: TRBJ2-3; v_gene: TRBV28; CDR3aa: CASSPTGGRSDTQYF; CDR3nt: TGTGCCAGCAGTCCAACGGGGGGGCGGTCAGATACGCAGTATTTT
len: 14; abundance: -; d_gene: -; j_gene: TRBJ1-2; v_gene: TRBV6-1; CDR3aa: CASSHNDRNYGYTF; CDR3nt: TGTGCCAGCAGTCACAACGACAGGAACTATGGCTACACCTTC
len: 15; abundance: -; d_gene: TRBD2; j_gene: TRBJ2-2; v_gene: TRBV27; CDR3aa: CASSRGVSNTGELFF; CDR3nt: TGTGCCAGCAGTCGGGGGGTTTCGAACACCGGGGAGCTGTTTTTT
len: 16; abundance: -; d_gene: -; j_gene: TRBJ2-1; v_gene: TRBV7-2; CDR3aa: CASSLVGGGHYNEQFF; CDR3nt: TGTGCCAGCAGCTTAGTGGGGGGGGGCCATTACAATGAGCAGTTCTTC
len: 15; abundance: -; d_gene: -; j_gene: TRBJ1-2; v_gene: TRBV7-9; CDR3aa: CASSYPGGGAGGYTF; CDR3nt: TGTGCCAGCAGCTACCCCGGGGGGGGCGCGGGGGGCTACACCTTC
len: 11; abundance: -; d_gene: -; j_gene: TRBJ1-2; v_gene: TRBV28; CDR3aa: CASSLNYGYPF; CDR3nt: TGTGCCAGCAGTTTAAACTATGGCTACCCCTTC
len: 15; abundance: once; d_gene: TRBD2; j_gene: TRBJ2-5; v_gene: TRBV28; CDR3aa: CASKRAGGLVETQYF; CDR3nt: TGTGCCAGCAAGCGAGCGGGGGGGCTAGTCGAGACCCAGTACTTC
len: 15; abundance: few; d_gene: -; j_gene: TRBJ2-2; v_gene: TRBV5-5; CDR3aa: CASSLVSGAPGELFF; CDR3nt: TGTGCCAGCAGCTTGGTCTCAGGGGCCCCCGGGGAGCTGTTTTTT
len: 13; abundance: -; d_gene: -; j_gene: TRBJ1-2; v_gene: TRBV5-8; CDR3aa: CASSFRGYSGYTF; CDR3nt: TGTGCCAGCAGCTTTCGGGGGTATAGTGGCTACACCTTC
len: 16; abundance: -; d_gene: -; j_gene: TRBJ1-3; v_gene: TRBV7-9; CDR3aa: CASSSFGWSSGNTIYF; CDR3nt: TGTGCCAGCAGCTCGTTTGGTTGGAGCTCTGGAAACACCATATATTTT
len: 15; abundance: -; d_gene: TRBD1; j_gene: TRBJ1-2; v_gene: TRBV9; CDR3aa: CASSPSQGKNYGYTF; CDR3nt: TGTGCCAGCAGTCCATCACAGGGGAAGAACTATGGCTACACCTTC
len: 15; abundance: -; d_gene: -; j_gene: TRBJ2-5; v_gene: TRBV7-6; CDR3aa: CASSLGTTGPGTQYF; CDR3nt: TGTGCCAGCAGCTTAGGGACCACAGGCCCTGGGACCCAGTACTTC
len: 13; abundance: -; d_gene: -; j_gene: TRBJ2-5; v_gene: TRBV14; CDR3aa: CASSLVPQETQYF; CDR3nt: TGTGCCAGCAGCCTAGTCCCTCAAGAGACCCAGTACTTC
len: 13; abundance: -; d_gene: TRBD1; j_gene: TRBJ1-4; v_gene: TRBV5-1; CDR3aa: CASSGGGVKKLFF; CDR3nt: TGCGCCAGCAGCGGAGGGGGCGTAAAAAAACTGTTTTTT
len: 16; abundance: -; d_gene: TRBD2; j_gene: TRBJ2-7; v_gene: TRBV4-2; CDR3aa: CASSQDRGSGGEEQYF; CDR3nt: TGTGCCAGCAGCCAAGATCGGGGTAGCGGGGGAGAGGAGCAGTACTTC
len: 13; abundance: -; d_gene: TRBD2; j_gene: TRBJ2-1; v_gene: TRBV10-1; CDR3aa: CASPSGGAAEQFF; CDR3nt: TGCGCCAGCCCTAGCGGGGGGGCGGCTGAGCAGTTCTTC
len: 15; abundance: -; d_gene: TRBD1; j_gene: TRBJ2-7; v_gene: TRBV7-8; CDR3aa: CASSFRDRGSYEQYF; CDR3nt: TGTGCCAGCAGCTTCCGGGACAGGGGCTCCTACGAGCAGTACTTC
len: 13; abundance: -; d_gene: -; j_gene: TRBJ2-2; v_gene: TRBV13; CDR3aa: CASSLRVTGELFF; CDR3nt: TGTGCCAGCAGCTTGAGGGTCACCGGGGAGCTGTTTTTT
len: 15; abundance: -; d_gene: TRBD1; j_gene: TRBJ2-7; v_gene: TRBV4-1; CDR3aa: CASRQTGELLYEQYF; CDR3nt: TGCGCCAGCAGGCAGACAGGGGAACTTCTCTACGAGCAGTACTTC
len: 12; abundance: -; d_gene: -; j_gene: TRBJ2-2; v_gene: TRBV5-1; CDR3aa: CASRGGAGELFF; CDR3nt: TGCGCCAGCAGAGGCGGAGCCGGGGAGCTGTTTTTT
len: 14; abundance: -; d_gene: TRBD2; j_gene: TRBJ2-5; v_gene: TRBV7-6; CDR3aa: CASSPGGGVETQYF; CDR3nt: TGTGCCAGCAGCCCCGGGGGGGGCGTGGAGACCCAGTACTTC
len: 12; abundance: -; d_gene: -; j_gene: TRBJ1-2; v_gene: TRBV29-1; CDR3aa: CSVPRGGLGYTF; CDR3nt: TGCAGCGTTCCTCGCGGGGGCTTGGGCTACACCTTC
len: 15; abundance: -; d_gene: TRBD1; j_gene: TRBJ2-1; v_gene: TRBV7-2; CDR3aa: CASSGPGGAHNEQFF; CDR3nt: TGTGCCAGCAGCGGCCCAGGGGGCGCCCACAATGAGCAGTTCTTC
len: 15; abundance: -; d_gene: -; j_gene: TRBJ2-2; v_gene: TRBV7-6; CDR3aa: CASSLYGGQTGELFF; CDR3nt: TGTGCCAGCAGCCTCTACGGGGGGCAAACCGGGGAGCTGTTTTTT
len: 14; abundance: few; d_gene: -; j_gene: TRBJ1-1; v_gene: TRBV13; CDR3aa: CASRVLGENTEAFF; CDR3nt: TGTGCCAGCAGAGTTCTCGGGGAGAACACTGAAGCTTTCTTT
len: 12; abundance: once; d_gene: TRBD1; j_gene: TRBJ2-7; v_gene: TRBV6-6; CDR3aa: CASASRGYEQYF; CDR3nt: TGTGCCAGCGCCAGCAGGGGGTACGAGCAGTACTTC
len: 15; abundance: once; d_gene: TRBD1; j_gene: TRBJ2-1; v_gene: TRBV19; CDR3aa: CASRGTGPPGNEQFF; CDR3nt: TGTGCCAGTAGAGGGACAGGTCCCCCAGGCAATGAGCAGTTCTTC
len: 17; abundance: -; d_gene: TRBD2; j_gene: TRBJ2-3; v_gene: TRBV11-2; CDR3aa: CASSLSPAGLAQDTQYF; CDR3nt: TGTGCCAGCAGCTTATCCCCAGCGGGGTTGGCCCAAGATACGCAGTATTTT
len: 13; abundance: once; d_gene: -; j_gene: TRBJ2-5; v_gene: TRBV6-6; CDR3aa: CASSYAGEETQYF; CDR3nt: TGTGCCAGCAGTTACGCAGGTGAAGAGACCCAGTACTTC
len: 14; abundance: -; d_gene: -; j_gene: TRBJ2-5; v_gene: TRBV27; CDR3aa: CASSLWAGQETQYF; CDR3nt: TGTGCCAGCAGTTTATGGGCCGGACAAGAGACCCAGTACTTC
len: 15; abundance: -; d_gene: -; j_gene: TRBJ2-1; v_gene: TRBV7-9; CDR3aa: CASSLGSRGLATEFF; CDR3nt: TGTGCCAGCAGCTTAGGCTCCCGTGGGCTAGCTACAGAGTTCTTC
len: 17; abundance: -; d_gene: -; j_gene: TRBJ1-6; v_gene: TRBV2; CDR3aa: CASSESVYSSYNSPLHF; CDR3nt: TGTGCCAGCAGTGAATCGGTCTACAGCTCCTATAATTCACCCCTCCACTTT
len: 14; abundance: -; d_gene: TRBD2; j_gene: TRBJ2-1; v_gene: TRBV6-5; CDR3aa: CASTPSGGPSGQFF; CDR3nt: TGTGCCAGCACCCCCAGCGGGGGACCCTCGGGGCAGTTCTTC
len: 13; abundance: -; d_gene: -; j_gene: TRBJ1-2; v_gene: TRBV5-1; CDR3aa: CASRAVPIDGYTF; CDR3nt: TGCGCCAGCAGGGCGGTCCCGATCGACGGCTACACCTTC
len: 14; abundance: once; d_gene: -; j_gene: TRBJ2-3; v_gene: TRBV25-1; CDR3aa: CASSGARATDTQYF; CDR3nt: TGTGCCAGCAGTGGCGCGAGGGCGACAGATACGCAGTATTTT
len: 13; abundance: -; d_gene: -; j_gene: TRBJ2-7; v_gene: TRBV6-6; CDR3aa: CASSYSSSYEQYF; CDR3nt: TGTGCCAGCAGTTACTCTTCCAGCTACGAGCAGTACTTC
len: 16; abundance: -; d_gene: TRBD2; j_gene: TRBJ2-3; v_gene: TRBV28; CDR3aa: CASSPTGGSGRDTQYF; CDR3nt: TGTGCCAGCAGCCCCACCGGGGGGTCCGGAAGAGATACGCAGTATTTT
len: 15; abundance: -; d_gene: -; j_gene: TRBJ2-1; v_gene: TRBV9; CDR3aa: CASTPSPSSYNEQFF; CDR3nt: TGTGCCAGCACCCCCTCCCCCAGCTCCTACAATGAGCAGTTCTTC
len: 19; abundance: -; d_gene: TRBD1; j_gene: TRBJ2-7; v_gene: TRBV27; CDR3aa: CASSLAWDRVGPDAYEQYF; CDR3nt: TGTGCCAGCAGCCTCGCCTGGGACAGGGTAGGCCCCGATGCCTACGAGCAGTACTTC